This T cell receptor (beta chain) was profiled in a study of cytotoxic CD8 clonotypes in ibrutinib-treated CLL. Background on the study: Partial responses totalled about 24 and complete responses 2; after median around 72 months, about 14 remained remitted and approximately twelve progressed.

A note on this clone: Its antigen is currently unknown.

Germline V CDR1 and CDR2: SGHVS, FQNEAQ. The CDR3 has 14 residues. Trimming cost V 0 bases and J 4 bases, with 10 bases left between them. The repertoire was sequenced with immunoSEQ multiplex PCR; TCRdb's copy has only in-frame clones and lacks some. The sample has approximately 350,000 clones; around 66% are singletons. The TCR beta libraries used 2 to 2.5 micrograms of genomic DNA that came from cryopreserved PBMCs. Findings and caveats of the study: Investigators sampled sustained-remission and progressing patients at differing times.

The sequenced sample was PBMCs, obtained after 36 months of ibrutinib treatment. The V and J genes are TRBV7-8 and TRBJ2-7, with D perhaps matching TRBD1 or TRBD2 (5 bases each). The receptor comes from a human donor with chronic lymphocytic leukemia. The CDR3 sequence is CASSLAGPQYEQYF. The CDR3 DNA reads TGTGCCAGCAGCTTAGCGGGACCCCAATACGAGCAGTACTTC.